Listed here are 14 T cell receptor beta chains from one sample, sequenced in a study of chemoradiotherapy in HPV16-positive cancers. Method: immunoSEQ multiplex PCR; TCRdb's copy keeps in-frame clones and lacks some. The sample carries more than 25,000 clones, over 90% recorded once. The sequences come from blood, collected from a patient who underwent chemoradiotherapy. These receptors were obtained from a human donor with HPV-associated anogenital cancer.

In DNA form, the CDR3 reads TGCGCCAGCAGCTTGGCCGGACGGAAGAACACTGAAGCTTTCTTT. Its translation: CASSLAGRKNTEAFF. The gene calls are TRBV5-1 and TRBJ1-1; D is ambiguous. The V and J ends lost 0 bases and 1 base respectively, with 10 bases between them. Germline CDR1 and CDR2: SGHRS and YFSETQ. The CDR3 is 15 residues long. Full variable domain (missing parts from reference TRBV5-1 and TRBJ1-1): KAGVTQTPRYLIKTRGQQVTLSCSPISGHRSVSWYQQTPGQGLQFLFEYFSETQRNKGNFPGRFSGRQFSNSRSEMNVSTLELGDSALYLCASSLAGRKNTEAFFGQGTRLTVV.

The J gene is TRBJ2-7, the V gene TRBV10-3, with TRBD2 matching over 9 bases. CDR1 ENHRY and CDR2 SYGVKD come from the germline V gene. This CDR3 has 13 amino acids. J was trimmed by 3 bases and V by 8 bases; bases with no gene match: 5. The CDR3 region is CAIGNSGSYEQYF. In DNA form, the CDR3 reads TGTGCCATCGGAAATAGCGGGAGCTACGAGCAGTACTTC.

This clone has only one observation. This CDR3 reads CASSMDREGYTF. CDR3 nucleotide sequence: TGTGCCAGCTCAATGGACAGGGAAGGCTACACCTTC. The gene calls are TRBV18 and TRBJ1-2; TRBD1 aligns across 8 bases. Germline loops: CDR1 KGHSH, CDR2 LQKENI. The CDR3 has 12 residues. The V and J ends lost 5 bases and 8 bases, in that order; junction bases with no gene match: 4. Complete variable domain (other parts from reference TRBV18 and TRBJ1-2): NAGVMQNPRHLVRRRGQEARLRCSPMKGHSHVYWYRQLPEEGLKFMVYLQKENIIDESGMPKERFSAEFPKEGPSILRIQQVVRGDSAAYFCASSMDREGYTFGSGTRLTVV.

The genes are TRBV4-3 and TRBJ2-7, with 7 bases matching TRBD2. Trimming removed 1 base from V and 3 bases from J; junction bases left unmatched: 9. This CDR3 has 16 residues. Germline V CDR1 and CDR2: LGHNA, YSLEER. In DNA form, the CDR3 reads TGCGCCAGCAGCCAAGGCCCTAGCGGAATGGGCTACGAGCAGTACTTC. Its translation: CASSQGPSGMGYEQYF.

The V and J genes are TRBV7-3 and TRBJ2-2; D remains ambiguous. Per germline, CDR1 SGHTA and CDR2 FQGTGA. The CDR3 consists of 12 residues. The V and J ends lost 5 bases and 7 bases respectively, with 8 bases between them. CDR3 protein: CASSPAGGELFF. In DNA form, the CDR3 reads TGTGCCAGCAGCCCCGCCGGCGGGGAGCTGTTTTTT.

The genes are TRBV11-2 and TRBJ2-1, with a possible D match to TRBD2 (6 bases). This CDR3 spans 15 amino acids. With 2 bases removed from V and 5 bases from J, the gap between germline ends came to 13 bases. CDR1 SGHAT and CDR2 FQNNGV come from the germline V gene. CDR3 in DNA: TGTGCCAGCAGCTTACGGAGGACTACCAACAATGAGCAGTTCTTC. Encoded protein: CASSLRRTTNNEQFF.

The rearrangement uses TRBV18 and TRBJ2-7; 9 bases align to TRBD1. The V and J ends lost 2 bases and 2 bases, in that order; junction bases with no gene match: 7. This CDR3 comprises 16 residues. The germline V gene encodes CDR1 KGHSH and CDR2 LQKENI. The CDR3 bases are TGTGCCAGCTCACCAAGGTCGGGACAGGGAGCCTACGAGCAGTACTTC. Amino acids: CASSPRSGQGAYEQYF.

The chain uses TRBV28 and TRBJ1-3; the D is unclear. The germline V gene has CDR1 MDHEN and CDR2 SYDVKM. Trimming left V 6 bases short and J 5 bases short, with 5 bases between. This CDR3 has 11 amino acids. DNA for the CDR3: TGTGCCAGCAGCACAAGAAACACCATATATTTT. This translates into CASSTRNTIYF.

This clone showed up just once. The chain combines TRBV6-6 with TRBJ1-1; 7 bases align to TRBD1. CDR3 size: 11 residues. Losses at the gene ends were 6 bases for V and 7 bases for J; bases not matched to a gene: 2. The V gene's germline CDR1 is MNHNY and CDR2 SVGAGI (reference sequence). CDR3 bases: TGTGCCAGCAGCTGGGACAGTGAAGCTTTCTTT. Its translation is CASSWDSEAFF.

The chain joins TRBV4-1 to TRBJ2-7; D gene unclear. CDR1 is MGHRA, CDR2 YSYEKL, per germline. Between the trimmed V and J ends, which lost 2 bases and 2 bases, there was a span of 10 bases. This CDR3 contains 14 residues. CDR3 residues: CASSQIPQTYEQYF. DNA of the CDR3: TGCGCCAGCAGCCAAATTCCACAGACCTACGAGCAGTACTTC.

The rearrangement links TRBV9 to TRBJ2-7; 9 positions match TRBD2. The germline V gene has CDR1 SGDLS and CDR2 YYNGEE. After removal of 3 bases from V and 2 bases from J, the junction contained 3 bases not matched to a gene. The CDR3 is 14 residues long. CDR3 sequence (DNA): TGTGCCAGCAGCGCCCTAGCGGGACCCTACGAGCAGTACTTC. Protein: CASSALAGPYEQYF.

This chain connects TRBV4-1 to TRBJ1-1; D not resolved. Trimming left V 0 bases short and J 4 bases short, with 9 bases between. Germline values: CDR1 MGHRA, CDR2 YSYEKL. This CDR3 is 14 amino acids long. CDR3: CASSQDLGPTEAFF. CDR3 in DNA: TGCGCCAGCAGCCAAGATCTGGGTCCCACTGAAGCTTTCTTT.

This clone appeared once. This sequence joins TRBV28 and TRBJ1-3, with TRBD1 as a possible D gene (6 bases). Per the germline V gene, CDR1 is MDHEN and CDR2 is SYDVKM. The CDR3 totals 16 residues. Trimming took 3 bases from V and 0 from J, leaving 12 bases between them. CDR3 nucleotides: TGTGCCAGCAGTTTTTGGACAGTCAACTCTGGAAACACCATATATTTT. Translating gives CASSFWTVNSGNTIYF.

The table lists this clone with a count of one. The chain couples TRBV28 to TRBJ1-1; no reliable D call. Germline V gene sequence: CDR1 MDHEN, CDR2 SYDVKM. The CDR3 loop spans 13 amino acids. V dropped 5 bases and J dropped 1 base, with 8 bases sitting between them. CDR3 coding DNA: TGTGCCAGCAGTCCTACTTGGAACACTGAAGCTTTCTTT. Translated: CASSPTWNTEAFF.